Presented here are 29 T cell receptor beta chains from one specimen sequenced in a study of blood T cell repertoires in COVID-19. The repertoire was sequenced with immunoSEQ multiplex PCR; TCRdb's copy has only in-frame clones and lacks some. The data hold approximately 220,000 clones, with approximately 86% observed a single time. Sequenced material: PBMCs or T cells enriched from blood (not recorded which). These receptor sequences come from a woman aged 25 to 39 who had been exposed to COVID-19.

The genes are TRBV30 and TRBJ1-2; D gene unclear. Germline values: CDR1 GTSNPN, CDR2 SVGIG (reference sequence). This CDR3 has 15 amino acids. V shed 1 base and J shed 4 bases, with 16 bases lying between them. Here the CDR3 reads CAWSARAVVGYGYTF. CDR3 DNA sequence: TGTGCCTGGAGTGCCCGAGCGGTAGTGGGCTATGGCTACACCTTC.

The chain is built from TRBV7-9 and TRBJ1-1; a weak D match, TRBD1 (5 bases). In germline, CDR1 is SEHNR, CDR2 FQNEAQ (reference sequence). Trimming shortened V by 3 bases and J by 0 bases, and 14 bases separated the two germline ends. This CDR3 is 16 amino acids long. CDR3 nucleotide sequence: TGTGCCAGCAGCTTGGCCCTGGGGCCCATGAACACTGAAGCTTTCTTT. The encoded protein is CASSLALGPMNTEAFF.

The chain carries TRBV15 and TRBJ1-5, with TRBD1 matching 7 bases. Germline loops: CDR1 LNHNV, CDR2 YYDKDF (reference sequence). Germline trimming cut 0 bases from V and 3 bases from J; bases unmatched to any gene: 2. The CDR3 is 15 amino acids. CDR3 protein: CATSRDGTDNQPQHF. The CDR3 bases are TGTGCCACCAGCAGAGATGGGACAGACAATCAGCCCCAGCATTTT.

This clone was detected only a few times. The rearrangement uses TRBV20-1 and TRBJ1-1; D may be TRBD1 (6 bases). This CDR3 region has 10 residues. Germline lookup yields CDR1 DFQATT and CDR2 SNEGSKA (reference sequence). V lost 6 bases and J lost 10, with 12 bases in between. The CDR3: CSAKTGPAFF. CDR3 DNA sequence: TGCAGTGCGAAGACAGGCCCAGCTTTCTTT.

V usage is TRBV30 and J usage is TRBJ2-2; 10 bases line up with TRBD1. The CDR3 spans 17 residues. V was pared by 0 bases and J by 4 bases, with 8 bases of the junction left unmatched. Germline CDR1 GTSNPN, CDR2 SVGIG (reference sequence). The CDR3 bases are TGTGCCTGGAGTGTAGACAGGGGGCGTTTCGGCACCGGGGAGCTGTTTTTT. The encoded protein is CAWSVDRGRFGTGELFF.

V and J are TRBV7-2 and TRBJ1-1, with D unclear. Germline V lookup: CDR1 SGHTA, CDR2 FQGNSA. The CDR3 is made up of 14 amino acids. V was clipped by 7 bases and J by 4 bases, with 16 bases between them. The CDR3 loop is CASTSGGRGTEAFF. The CDR3 DNA reads as TGTGCCAGCACTTCAGGTGGCCGGGGCACTGAAGCTTTCTTT.

This sequence joins TRBV4-1 and TRBJ2-3; D remains unclear. There are 15 residues in the CDR3. V lost 0 bases, J lost 5 bases, and 12 bases lay in between. Germline V lookup: CDR1 MGHRA, CDR2 YSYEKL. In DNA form, the CDR3 reads TGCGCCAGCAGCCAAGATGGTCGGTCAGGAGATACGCAGTATTTT. It specifies CASSQDGRSGDTQYF.

This chain links TRBV9 with TRBJ2-2, with 8 bases fitting TRBD2. The CDR3 length is 15 residues. V lost 3 bases and J lost 7; bases outside the gene matches: 8. Germline CDR1 is SGDLS and CDR2 is YYNGEE. The CDR3 bases are TGTGCCAGCAGCGCCACGGGGGGGCTGAGCGGGGAGCTGTTTTTT. Its translation is CASSATGGLSGELFF.

As DNA, the CDR3 is TGTGCCAGCAGAAGGGGCGACACTGAAGCTTTCTTT. This codes for CASRRGDTEAFF. This chain links TRBV2 with TRBJ1-1; tentatively, D is TRBD1 (5 bases). The CDR3 contains 12 residues. Between the trimmed V and J ends, which lost 6 bases and 3 bases, there was a span of 8 bases. Germline-derived CDR1 and CDR2 are SNHLY and FYNNEI.

The V call is TRBV6-1, the J call TRBJ1-4; TRBD1 matches 7 bases. The CDR3 contains 14 residues. CDR1 and CDR2 (germline): MNHNS, SASEGT. The J segment lost 7 bases and the V segment lost 2 bases, leaving 4 bases of the junction unmatched. CDR3: CASSENRGREKLFF. For the CDR3, the DNA is TGTGCCAGCAGTGAAAACAGGGGCCGTGAAAAACTGTTTTTT.

The V gene is TRBV14, the J gene TRBJ1-6; tentative D call: TRBD1 (6 bases). The V gene lost 0 bases and the J gene lost 13 bases, with 10 bases spanning the gap. This CDR3 is built from 13 residues. Germline V gene lookup returns CDR1 SGHDN and CDR2 FVKESK. The CDR3 bases are TGTGCCAGCAGCCAAGATCCGAGGGGGCCCCTCCACTTT. This translates into CASSQDPRGPLHF.

The chain is built from TRBV3-1 (or the pseudogene TRBV3-2) and TRBJ1-3, with D possibly being TRBD1 (6 bases). Germline V gene sequence: CDR1 LGHDT, CDR2 YNNKEL (reference sequence). The V end was cut by 5 bases, the J end by 2 bases, with 10 bases between. The CDR3 length is 14 residues. DNA for the CDR3: TGTGCCAGCAGCTATAACAGGGCTGGAAACACCATATATTTT. This gives the protein CASSYNRAGNTIYF.

The rearrangement uses TRBV2 and TRBJ2-5, with TRBD2 matching 11 bases. The CDR3 is 13 amino acids. In germline, CDR1 is SNHLY, CDR2 FYNNEI. J gave up 5 bases and V 7 bases, and 3 bases lay outside the gene matches. The CDR3 DNA sequence: TGTGCCAGCACACTAGCGGGGGTGGAGACCCAGTACTTC. Its translation is CASTLAGVETQYF.

The chain joins TRBV27 to TRBJ2-1, with 7 bases lining up with TRBD2. V was pared by 3 bases and J by 8 bases, with 10 bases of the junction left unmatched. Germline values: CDR1 MNHEY, CDR2 SMNVEV (reference sequence). The CDR3 is made up of 15 amino acids. CDR3: CASSFGRGGRYEQFF. In DNA, the CDR3 is TGTGCCAGCAGTTTCGGGCGCGGGGGTCGGTATGAGCAGTTCTTC.

The chain has TRBV6-4 and TRBJ2-2; 9 bases match TRBD2. The germline CDR1 and CDR2 sequences are MRHNA and SNTAGT. With V trimmed by 6 bases and J by 3 bases, 5 bases remained unmatched. The CDR3 consists of 15 residues. This CDR3 is CASSSSGAHTGELFF. DNA of the CDR3: TGTGCCAGCAGCTCTAGCGGGGCGCACACCGGGGAGCTGTTTTTT.

V and J are TRBV5-1 and TRBJ1-1; D remains unclear. CDR1 is SGHRS, CDR2 YFSETQ, per germline. This CDR3 has 12 residues. The germline V and J ends were trimmed by 4 bases and 1 base, with 5 bases remaining between them. The CDR3 sequence: CASSQENTEAFF. CDR3 coding DNA: TGCGCCAGCAGCCAGGAGAACACTGAAGCTTTCTTT. The full variable domain, with the rest looked up from reference TRBV5-1 and TRBJ1-1, is KAGVTQTPRYLIKTRGQQVTLSCSPISGHRSVSWYQQTPGQGLQFLFEYFSETQRNKGNFPGRFSGRQFSNSRSEMNVSTLELGDSALYLCASSQENTEAFFGQGTRLTVV.

A single count supports this clone. The rearrangement joins TRBV5-6 to TRBJ1-2; a possible D gene is TRBD1 (6 bases). Per germline, CDR1 SGHDT and CDR2 YYEEEE. The CDR3 covers 16 residues. Trimming took off 3 bases at V and 8 bases at J, with 23 bases between the two ends. The CDR3 DNA follows: TGTGCCAGCAGCTCCCTAGTAGGGCAGGGGATAAGGGGCTACACCTTC. Protein product: CASSSLVGQGIRGYTF.

This clone was recorded only once. V is TRBV5-4 and J is TRBJ1-3, with a weak D call TRBD1 (6 bases). This CDR3 comprises 18 residues. V was pared by 1 base and J by 0 bases, with 17 bases between. Germline-derived CDR1 and CDR2 are SGHNT and YYREEE (reference sequence). CDR3 region: CASSLFQGIVPSGNTIYF. In DNA, the CDR3 is TGTGCCAGCAGCTTGTTTCAGGGGATCGTGCCCTCTGGAAACACCATATATTTT.

CDR3: CASSQRGHSYEQYF. CDR3 nucleotides: TGTGCCAGCAGCCAGCGGGGGCACTCCTACGAGCAGTACTTC. V is TRBV3-1 (or the pseudogene TRBV3-2) and J is TRBJ2-7, with D maybe TRBD2 (7 bases). This CDR3 has 14 residues. Trimming removed 3 bases at V and 0 bases at J, with 9 bases between. In germline, CDR1 is LGHDT, CDR2 YNNKEL (reference sequence).

The rearrangement links TRBV7-6 to TRBJ2-1, with a possible D match to TRBD1 (6 bases). The CDR3 length is 14 residues. Germline CDR1 and CDR2: SGHVS and FNYEAQ. Trimming cost V 2 bases and J 6 bases, with 11 bases left between them. CDR3: CASSLLQGINEQFF. The CDR3 DNA reads as TGTGCCAGCAGCTTATTACAGGGTATCAATGAGCAGTTCTTC.

V usage is TRBV5-8 and J usage is TRBJ2-7; the match to TRBD2 covers 7 bases. Germline loops: CDR1 SGHTS, CDR2 YDEGEE. The V gene end was trimmed by 1 base and the J gene end by 2 bases; junction bases not matched to a gene: 6. There are 15 residues in the CDR3. CDR3 DNA: TGTGCCAGCAGCTTGATGGGGGGGGACCCCTACGAGCAGTACTTC. Translated: CASSLMGGDPYEQYF.

The chain uses TRBV7-2 and TRBJ1-5; D possibly corresponds to TRBD1 (5 bases). Germline CDR1 reads SGHTA; CDR2 reads FQGNSA. The CDR3 covers 13 residues. Trimming removed 5 bases from V and 5 bases from J, with 10 bases in between. DNA for the CDR3: TGTGCCAGCAGCGATCAGGGTCATCAGCCCCAGCATTTT. Its protein is CASSDQGHQPQHF.

The V gene is TRBV6-4, the J gene TRBJ2-2, with D perhaps TRBD1 (5 bases). The CDR3 runs to 15 residues. V was cut by 3 bases and J by 4 bases, with 12 bases left in between. Per the germline V gene, CDR1 is MRHNA and CDR2 is SNTAGT. The CDR3 protein is CASSEDRSRTGELFF. CDR3 in DNA: TGTGCCAGCAGTGAAGACAGATCGCGCACCGGGGAGCTGTTTTTT.

This clone occurred a few times. V gene TRBV18 combines with J gene TRBJ2-7, with D perhaps TRBD2 (6 bases). Germline-derived CDR1 and CDR2 are KGHSH and LQKENI. CDR3 length: 15 amino acids. V was pared by 1 base and J by 0 bases, with 10 bases between. CDR3 DNA: TGTGCCAGCTCACCACGGCAGGGAGGCTCCTACGAGCAGTACTTC. It translates to CASSPRQGGSYEQYF. The variable domain in full, with the rest retrieved from reference TRBV18 and TRBJ2-7, is NAGVMQNPRHLVRRRGQEARLRCSPMKGHSHVYWYRQLPEEGLKFMVYLQKENIIDESGMPKERFSAEFPKEGPSILRIQQVVRGDSAAYFCASSPRQGGSYEQYFGPGTRLTVT.

This clone was counted at least ten times. The chain employs TRBV6-5 and TRBJ2-7, with 10 bases aligning to TRBD1. The CDR3 has 15 amino acids. The trim removed 6 bases at V and 3 bases at J, leaving 8 bases unmatched. Germline V CDR1 and CDR2: MNHEY, SVGAGI. The CDR3, as DNA: TGTGCCAGCAGCAATACCGGGACAGGGGTCTACGAGCAGTACTTC. Residues: CASSNTGTGVYEQYF.

CDR3 nucleotides: TGTGCCAGCAGCTTAGTGAGGGCAGATACGCAGTACTTC. Protein: CASSLVRADTQYF. The chain recombines TRBV11-2 with TRBJ2-7; D may be TRBD2 (5 bases). The CDR3 runs to 13 residues. The V and J ends lost 1 base and 9 bases respectively, with 13 bases between them. From germline, CDR1 is SGHAT and CDR2 FQNNGV.

The chain links TRBV6-5 to TRBJ2-3; possibly TRBD2 for D (7 bases). This CDR3 is built from 13 residues. Germline CDR1 reads MNHEY; CDR2 reads SVGAGI. V was trimmed by 9 bases and J by 7 bases, leaving 17 bases between them. The CDR3 nucleotides read TGTGCCAGTACTCGTTGGGGGGGCAATACGCAGTATTTT. Its protein is CASTRWGGNTQYF.

This chain connects TRBV7-8 to TRBJ1-4; D is uncertain. From germline, CDR1 is SGHVS and CDR2 FQNEAQ. CDR3 size: 16 residues. Trimming stripped 0 bases from V and 5 bases from J, with 13 bases between. CDR3 residues: CASSLARRTENEKLFF. The CDR3 bases are TGTGCCAGCAGCTTAGCGCGCCGTACGGAGAATGAAAAACTGTTTTTT.

This clone was recorded only once. J is TRBJ1-2 and V is TRBV29-1; no definite D call. The germline V gene encodes CDR1 SQVTM and CDR2 ANQGSEA. V was cut by 4 bases and J by 4 bases, with 13 bases left in between. The CDR3 is made up of 13 amino acids. This CDR3 reads CSVAWGVGYGYTF. The CDR3 DNA sequence: TGCAGCGTTGCGTGGGGAGTTGGCTATGGCTACACCTTC.